A selection of T cell receptor beta chains follows, all from one sample in a study of shared clonotypes between healthy human individuals. TCRdb keeps only in-frame clones here, not all; method: immunoSEQ multiplex PCR. The sample yields about 2.4 million clones, 90% to 95% seen once. The specimen was naive CD4+ T cells sorted from blood. The receptors originated from a man between 18 and 29 years old in good health. Each CDR3 is given with its conserved first and last residue. Each record gives: J gene, V gene, clone size, D gene, CDR3 protein, CDR3 DNA. The D gene is left open where the match is weak. Clone size, where shown, is once, few, many, or a class for clones that have expanded.

TRBJ1-2,TRBV7-9,.,.,CASSLEAANYGYTF,TGTGCCAGCAGCTTAGAGGCAGCTAACTATGGCTACACCTTC
TRBJ1-4,TRBV19,.,.,CASSEGTGTTEKLFF,TGTGCCAGTAGTGAGGGTACCGGGACGACTGAAAAACTGTTTTTT
TRBJ1-4,TRBV30,.,.,CAWSVGVNEKKLFF,TGTGCCTGGAGTGTAGGGGTCAATGAGAAAAAACTGTTTTTT
TRBJ1-1,TRBV10-3,.,.,CAIRETPSEKAFF,TGTGCCATCAGGGAGACACCTTCTGAGAAAGCTTTCTTT
TRBJ2-2,TRBV4-3,.,TRBD2,CASSQELAGGRVTGELFF,TGCGCCAGCAGCCAAGAATTGGCGGGAGGCAGGGTTACCGGGGAGCTGTTTTTT
TRBJ1-5,TRBV6-6,.,TRBD1,CASSRLGQNSNQPQHF,TGTGCCAGCAGCCGATTGGGACAGAATAGCAATCAGCCCCAGCATTTT
TRBJ1-2,TRBV19,.,TRBD1,CASIYTAGTGSYGYTF,TGTGCCAGTATTTACACCGCCGGGACAGGGAGCTATGGCTACACCTTC
TRBJ2-7,TRBV18,.,.,CASSPPRSEYEQYF,TGTGCCAGCTCACCACCGAGGTCAGAGTACGAGCAGTACTTC
TRBJ1-2,TRBV5-1,.,.,CASSAGRDTNYGYTF,TGCGCCAGCAGCGCGGGAAGGGACACGAACTATGGCTACACCTTC
TRBJ1-2,TRBV7-6,.,.,CASSPAQNYGYTF,TGTGCCAGCAGCCCGGCACAAAACTATGGCTACACCTTC
TRBJ1-1,TRBV7-3,few,.,CASSLSRNTEAFF,TGTGCCAGCAGCTTAAGCAGGAACACTGAAGCTTTCTTT
TRBJ1-6,TRBV30,.,.,CAWSQGTKEAGSPLHF,TGTGCCTGGAGTCAGGGGACCAAGGAAGCAGGTTCACCCCTCCACTTT
TRBJ2-7,TRBV7-2,.,.,CASSFRQGADEQYF,TGTGCCAGCAGCTTTAGGCAGGGTGCAGACGAGCAGTACTTC
TRBJ2-3,TRBV9,.,TRBD2,CASSVPRGGIDTQYF,TGTGCCAGCAGCGTTCCTCGGGGGGGCATCGATACGCAGTATTTT
TRBJ1-5,TRBV30,.,.,CAWSRGGLLNQPQHF,TGTGCCTGGAGTAGAGGCGGACTCCTAAATCAGCCCCAGCATTTT
TRBJ1-1,TRBV6-5,.,TRBD1,CASSYSTGALDTEAFF,TGTGCCAGCAGTTACTCTACAGGGGCCCTTGACACTGAAGCTTTCTTT
TRBJ2-1,TRBV19,.,TRBD2,CASRDGTSAPLLPFF,TGTGCCAGTAGAGACGGGACTAGCGCTCCACTTTTGCCGTTCTTC
TRBJ2-7,TRBV11-1,.,.,CASSLAIPPYEQYF,TGTGCCAGCAGCTTAGCCATACCCCCCTACGAGCAGTACTTC
TRBJ2-5,TRBV10-3,.,.,CAISEYDRETQYF,TGTGCCATCAGTGAGTACGACAGGGAGACCCAGTACTTC
TRBJ2-7,TRBV7-2,.,TRBD1,CASSLGQGISYEQYF,TGTGCCAGCAGCTTAGGACAGGGAATTTCCTACGAGCAGTACTTC
TRBJ1-4,TRBV5-1,.,TRBD1,CASSSGDRDNEKLFF,TGCGCCAGCAGCTCGGGGGACAGGGATAATGAAAAACTGTTTTTT
TRBJ1-1,TRBV19,.,.,CASSNTGGTEAFF,TGTGCCAGTAGTAATACAGGTGGGACTGAAGCTTTCTTT
TRBJ1-2,TRBV15,.,.,CATSRDLVGGAGYGYTF,TGTGCCACCAGCAGAGATCTCGTTGGGGGGGCGGGATATGGCTACACCTTC
TRBJ1-4,TRBV11-1,.,.,CASSSRTQTNEKLFF,TGTGCCAGCAGCTCAAGGACACAAACTAATGAAAAACTGTTTTTT
TRBJ1-6,TRBV5-5,.,.,CASSLGSSSYNSPLHF,TGTGCCAGCAGCTTGGGATCGAGCTCCTATAATTCACCCCTCCACTTT
TRBJ1-2,TRBV5-4,.,TRBD1,CASSFRDRPNYGYTF,TGTGCCAGCAGCTTCCGGGACAGGCCTAACTATGGCTACACCTTC
TRBJ1-4,TRBV7-2,.,TRBD1,CASSRTGLREKLFF,TGTGCCAGCAGCAGGACAGGGTTGAGGGAAAAACTGTTTTTT
TRBJ2-3,TRBV5-1,.,TRBD1,CASSHGQGRFTDTQYF,TGCGCCAGCAGCCACGGACAGGGGCGGTTCACAGATACGCAGTATTTT
TRBJ2-1,TRBV30,.,.,CAWSRRGSYNEQFF,TGTGCCTGGAGTCGCAGGGGCTCCTACAATGAGCAGTTCTTC
TRBJ2-7,TRBV4-2,once,.,CASSFMGYRQEPYEQYF,TGTGCCAGCAGCTTCATGGGGTACCGACAGGAACCATACGAGCAGTACTTC
TRBJ1-2,TRBV11-2,.,.,CASSVSGARYGYTF,TGTGCCAGCAGCGTCTCGGGGGCTCGCTATGGCTACACCTTC
TRBJ1-3,TRBV5-1,once,.,CASSSSGDPGNTIYF,TGCGCCAGCAGCTCATCAGGGGACCCTGGAAACACCATATATTTT
TRBJ2-1,TRBV14,.,.,CASSRVGAYNEQFF,TGTGCCAGCAGCCGCGTGGGGGCCTACAATGAGCAGTTCTTC
TRBJ2-1,TRBV19,.,.,CASSSAGGGIYEQFF,TGTGCCAGTAGTTCCGCCGGTGGGGGAATCTATGAGCAGTTCTTC
TRBJ1-6,TRBV4-1,.,TRBD1,CASSQRQGANSPLHF,TGCGCCAGCAGCCAACGACAGGGAGCAAATTCACCCCTCCACTTT
TRBJ1-5,TRBV18,.,.,CASSPWAGNQPQHF,TGTGCCAGCTCACCATGGGCAGGCAATCAGCCCCAGCATTTT
TRBJ2-1,TRBV30,few,.,CAWSVEVKNEQFF,TGTGCCTGGAGTGTGGAGGTTAAGAATGAGCAGTTCTTC
TRBJ2-5,TRBV29-1,.,.,CSVAGQETQYF,TGCAGCGTTGCAGGGCAAGAGACCCAGTACTTC
TRBJ2-5,TRBV18,.,.,CASSPVFQETQYF,TGTGCCAGCTCACCGGTGTTTCAAGAGACCCAGTACTTC
TRBJ2-7,TRBV6-5,once,TRBD2,CASSSGLASSYEQYF,TGTGCCAGCAGTTCGGGACTAGCGAGCTCCTACGAGCAGTACTTC
TRBJ1-5,TRBV27,.,TRBD1,CASSSQSYRGTRPQHF,TGTGCCAGCAGTTCACAATCCTACAGGGGAACGAGGCCCCAGCATTTT
TRBJ2-7,TRBV27,.,.,CASSAYEKTYEQYF,TGTGCCAGCAGTGCTTACGAGAAAACCTACGAGCAGTACTTC
TRBJ1-5,TRBV6-1,once,.,CASSEQGNQPQHF,TGTGCCAGCAGTGAACAGGGGAATCAGCCCCAGCATTTT
TRBJ1-1,TRBV10-3,.,.,CAISEDKGTNTEAFF,TGTGCCATCAGTGAGGATAAGGGGACGAACACTGAAGCTTTCTTT
TRBJ1-1,TRBV7-9,.,.,CASSLGQGDTEAFF,TGTGCCAGCAGCTTAGGGCAGGGCGACACTGAAGCTTTCTTT
TRBJ2-5,TRBV7-2,.,.,CASSSDGLEKETQYF,TGTGCCAGCAGCTCCGACGGACTCGAGAAAGAGACCCAGTACTTC
TRBJ2-5,TRBV19,.,TRBD2,CASSMGTSQETQYF,TGTGCCAGTAGTATGGGGACTAGTCAAGAGACCCAGTACTTC
TRBJ2-5,TRBV7-2,.,.,CASSLVPAGGTETQYF,TGTGCCAGCAGCTTAGTCCCAGCGGGTGGAACAGAGACCCAGTACTTC
TRBJ2-1,TRBV28,.,.,CASTYQNEQFF,TGTGCCAGCACTTACCAAAATGAGCAGTTCTTC
TRBJ1-4,TRBV2,.,TRBD1,CASVDRGRDEKLFF,TGTGCCAGCGTAGACAGGGGTAGGGATGAAAAACTGTTTTTT
TRBJ2-1,TRBV9,.,TRBD2,CASSVGTSGGNEQFF,TGTGCCAGCAGCGTGGGGACTAGCGGGGGGAATGAGCAGTTCTTC
TRBJ1-3,TRBV6-5,.,.,CASSLTAGNTIYF,TGTGCCAGCAGTTTGACCGCTGGAAACACCATATATTTT
TRBJ2-5,TRBV7-3,.,.,CASSSGVAETQYF,TGTGCCAGCAGCTCCGGGGTAGCAGAGACCCAGTACTTC
TRBJ2-5,TRBV20-1,.,.,CSAAETQYF,TGCAGTGCCGCCGAGACCCAGTACTTC
TRBJ2-5,TRBV5-1,.,TRBD2,CASSPLAGDGETQYF,TGCGCCAGCAGCCCCCTAGCGGGGGACGGTGAGACCCAGTACTTC